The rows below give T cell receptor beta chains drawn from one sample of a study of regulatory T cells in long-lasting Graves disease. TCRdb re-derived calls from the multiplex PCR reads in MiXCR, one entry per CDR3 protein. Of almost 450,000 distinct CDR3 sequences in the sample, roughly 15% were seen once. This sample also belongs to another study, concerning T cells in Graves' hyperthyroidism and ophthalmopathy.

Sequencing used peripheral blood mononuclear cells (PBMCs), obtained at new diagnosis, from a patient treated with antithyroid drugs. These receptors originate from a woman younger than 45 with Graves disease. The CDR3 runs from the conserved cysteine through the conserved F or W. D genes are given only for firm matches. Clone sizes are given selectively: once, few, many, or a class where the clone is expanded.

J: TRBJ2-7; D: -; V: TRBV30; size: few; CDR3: CAWSVPEGVGNEQYF; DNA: TGTGCCTGGAGTGTACCCGAAGGGGTAGGCAACGAGCAGTACTTC
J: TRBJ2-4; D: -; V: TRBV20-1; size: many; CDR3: CSASSRGGVGTKNIQYF; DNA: TGCAGTGCTAGTAGTAGGGGTGGGGTAGGGACCAAAAACATTCAGTACTTC
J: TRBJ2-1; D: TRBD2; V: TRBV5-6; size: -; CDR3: CASSWLAGVEQFF; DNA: TGTGCCAGCAGCTGGCTAGCGGGAGTCGAGCAGTTCTTC
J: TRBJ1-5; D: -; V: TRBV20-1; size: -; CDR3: CSALRALNQPQHF; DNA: TGCAGTGCCCTCCGGGCCCTCAATCAGCCCCAGCATTTT
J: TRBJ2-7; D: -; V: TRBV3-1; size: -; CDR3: CASGQPRGPREQYF; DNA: TGTGCCAGCGGCCAACCTCGGGGACCTCGCGAGCAGTACTTC
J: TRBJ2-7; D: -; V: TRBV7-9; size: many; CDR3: CASSWGDSPFQQYF; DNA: TGTGCCAGCAGCTGGGGGGACAGTCCGTTCCAGCAGTACTTC
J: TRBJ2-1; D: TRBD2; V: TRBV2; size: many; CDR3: CASSESRVAGNEQFF; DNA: TGTGCCAGCAGTGAAAGTAGGGTAGCGGGAAATGAGCAGTTCTTC
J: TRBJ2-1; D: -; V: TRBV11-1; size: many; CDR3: CASSLAFSGTGNNEQFF; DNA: TGTGCCAGCAGCTTAGCATTCTCCGGGACTGGAAACAATGAGCAGTTCTTC
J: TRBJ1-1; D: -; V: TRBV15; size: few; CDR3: CATSTGFSLYGAFF; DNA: TGTGCCACCAGCACTGGGTTTTCTCTCTATGGAGCTTTCTTT
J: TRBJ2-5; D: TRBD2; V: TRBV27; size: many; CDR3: CASSGLAGGETQYF; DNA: TGTGCCAGCAGCGGACTAGCGGGAGGCGAGACCCAGTACTTC
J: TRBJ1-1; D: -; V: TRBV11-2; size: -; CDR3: CASGPETAFF; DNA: TGTGCCAGCGGCCCTGAGACGGCTTTCTTT
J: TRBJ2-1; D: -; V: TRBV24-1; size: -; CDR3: CATSDLRSSGTGYNEQFF; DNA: TGTGCCACCAGTGATTTGAGGTCTAGCGGGACAGGATACAATGAGCAGTTCTTC
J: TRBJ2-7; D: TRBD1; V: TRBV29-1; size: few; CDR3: CSVRTGSSYEQYF; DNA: TGCAGCGTACGGACAGGGAGCTCCTACGAGCAGTACTTC
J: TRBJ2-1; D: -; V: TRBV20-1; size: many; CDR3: CSARDGQYNEQFF; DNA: TGCAGTGCTAGAGACGGGCAATACAATGAGCAGTTCTTC
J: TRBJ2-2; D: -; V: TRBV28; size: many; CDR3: CASTDRTGELFF; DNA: TGTGCCAGCACCGATCGTACCGGGGAGCTGTTTTTT
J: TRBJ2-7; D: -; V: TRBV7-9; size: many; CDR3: CASGRTTYEQYF; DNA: TGTGCCAGCGGTAGAACGACCTACGAGCAGTACTTC
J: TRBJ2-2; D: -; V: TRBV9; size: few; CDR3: CASSEGVGELFF; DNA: TGTGCCAGCAGCGAAGGGGTCGGGGAGCTGTTTTTT
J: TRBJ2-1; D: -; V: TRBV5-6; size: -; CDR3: CASSRGQSSYNEQFF; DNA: TGTGCCAGCAGCCGGGGACAAAGCTCCTACAATGAGCAGTTCTTC
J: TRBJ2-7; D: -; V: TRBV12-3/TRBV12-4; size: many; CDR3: CASSLWVTHYEQYF; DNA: TGTGCCAGCAGTTTATGGGTGACCCACTACGAGCAGTACTTC
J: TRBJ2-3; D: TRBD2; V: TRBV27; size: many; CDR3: CASTRLAGEGSDTQYF; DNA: TGTGCCAGCACTCGACTAGCGGGAGAAGGATCAGATACGCAGTATTTT
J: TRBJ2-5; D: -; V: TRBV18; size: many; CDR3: CASSPPKETQYF; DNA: TGTGCCAGCTCACCACCGAAGGAGACCCAGTACTTC
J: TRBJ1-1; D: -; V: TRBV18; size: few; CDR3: CASVDSLNTEAFF; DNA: TGTGCCAGTGTGGACAGTTTGAACACTGAAGCTTTCTTT
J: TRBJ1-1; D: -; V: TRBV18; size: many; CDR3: CASSPPLAGRLAFF; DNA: TGTGCCAGCTCACCTCCTTTAGCGGGGCGTTTGGCTTTCTTT
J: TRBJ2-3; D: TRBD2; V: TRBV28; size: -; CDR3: CASSDPGLAGGADTQYF; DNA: TGTGCCAGCAGCGACCCGGGACTAGCGGGAGGTGCAGATACGCAGTATTTT
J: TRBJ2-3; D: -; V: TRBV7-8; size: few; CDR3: CASSLREIADTQYF; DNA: TGTGCCAGCAGCTTAAGGGAGATCGCAGATACGCAGTATTTT
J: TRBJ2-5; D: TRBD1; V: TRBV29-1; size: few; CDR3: CSVAATGGFGETQYF; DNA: TGCAGCGTTGCGGCAACAGGGGGTTTCGGGGAGACCCAGTACTTC
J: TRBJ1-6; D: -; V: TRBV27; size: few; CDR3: CASSSFGTVNSPLHF; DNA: TGTGCCAGCAGTTCCTTCGGTACGGTTAATTCACCCCTCCACTTT
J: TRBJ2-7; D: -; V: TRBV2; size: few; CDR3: CASSFSRTISYEQYF; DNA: TGTGCCAGCAGTTTTTCCAGGACTATCTCCTACGAGCAGTACTTC
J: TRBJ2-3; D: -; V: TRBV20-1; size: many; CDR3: CSARGFTTTDTQYF; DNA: TGCAGTGCTAGAGGTTTTACTACCACAGATACGCAGTATTTT
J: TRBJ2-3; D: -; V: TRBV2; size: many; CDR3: CASIRDGVDTQYF; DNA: TGTGCCAGCATCCGGGACGGCGTAGATACGCAGTATTTT
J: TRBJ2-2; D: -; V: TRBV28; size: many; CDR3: CASSLYGVDTGELFF; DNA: TGTGCCAGCAGTTTATATGGCGTTGACACCGGGGAGCTGTTTTTT
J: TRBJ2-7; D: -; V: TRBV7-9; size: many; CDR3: CASRKNRAEQYF; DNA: TGTGCCAGCAGAAAAAACAGGGCCGAGCAGTACTTC
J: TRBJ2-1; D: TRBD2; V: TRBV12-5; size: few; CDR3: CASALGTRGGEQFF; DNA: TGTGCTAGTGCCCTGGGGACTAGGGGGGGCGAGCAGTTCTTC
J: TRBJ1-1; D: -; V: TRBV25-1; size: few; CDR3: CASSELGRPDAEAFF; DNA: TGTGCCAGCAGTGAATTAGGGCGCCCCGACGCTGAAGCTTTCTTT
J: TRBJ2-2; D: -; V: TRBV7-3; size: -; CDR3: CASSLRTEYGELFF; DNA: TGTGCCAGCAGCTTAAGGACAGAGTACGGGGAGCTGTTTTTT
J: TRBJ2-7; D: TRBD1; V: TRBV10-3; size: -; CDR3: CAIRGDRGRGLSYEQYF; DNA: TGTGCCATCAGAGGGGACAGGGGGAGGGGGTTATCCTACGAGCAGTACTTC
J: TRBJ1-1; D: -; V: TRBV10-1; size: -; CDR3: CAISPGAENTEAFF; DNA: TGTGCCATCAGCCCGGGGGCGGAGAACACTGAAGCTTTCTTT
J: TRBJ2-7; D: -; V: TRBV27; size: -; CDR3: CASSEYGGAEQYF; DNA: TGTGCCAGCAGTGAGTATGGGGGCGCCGAGCAGTACTTC
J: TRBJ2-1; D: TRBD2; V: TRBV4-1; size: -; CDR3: CASRLTSGLSYNEQFF; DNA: TGCGCCAGCAGGCTCACTAGCGGGCTTTCCTACAATGAGCAGTTCTTC
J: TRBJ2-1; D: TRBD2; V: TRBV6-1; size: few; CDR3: CASSPREAGGYNEQFF; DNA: TGTGCCAGCAGCCCCCGAGAAGCGGGAGGTTACAATGAGCAGTTCTTC
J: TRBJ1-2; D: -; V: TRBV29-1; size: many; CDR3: CSVDRTRYGYTF; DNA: TGCAGCGTTGACCGGACCCGTTATGGCTACACCTTC
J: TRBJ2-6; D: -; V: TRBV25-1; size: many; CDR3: CASSEPRGANVLTF; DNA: TGTGCCAGCAGTGAGCCCAGGGGAGCCAACGTCCTGACTTTC
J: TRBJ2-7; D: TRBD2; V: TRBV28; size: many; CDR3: CASSLSLGLADKLSTYEQYF; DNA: TGTGCCAGCAGTTTATCCTTGGGCCTAGCGGACAAGCTTTCTACCTACGAGCAGTACTTC
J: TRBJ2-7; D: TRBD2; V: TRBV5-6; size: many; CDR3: CASSLAAGVAYEQYF; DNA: TGTGCCAGCAGCTTGGCGGCGGGAGTGGCCTACGAGCAGTACTTC
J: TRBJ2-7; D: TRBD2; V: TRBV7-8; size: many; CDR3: CASSRTYSGSSYEQYF; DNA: TGTGCCAGCAGCCGAACCTATAGCGGGAGCTCGTACGAGCAGTACTTC
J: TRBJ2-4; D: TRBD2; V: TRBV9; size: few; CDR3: CASSALAGGTKNIQYF; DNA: TGTGCCAGCAGCGCACTAGCGGGAGGAACCAAAAACATTCAGTACTTC
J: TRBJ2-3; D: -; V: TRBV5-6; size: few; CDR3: CASTFWGGTDTQYF; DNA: TGTGCCAGCACCTTTTGGGGCGGGACAGATACGCAGTATTTT
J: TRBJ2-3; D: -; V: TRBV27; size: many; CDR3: CARLGSTDTQYF; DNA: TGTGCCAGGCTAGGGTCCACAGATACGCAGTATTTT
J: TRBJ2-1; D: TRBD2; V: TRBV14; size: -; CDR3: CASSPRGGRFSYNEQFF; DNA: TGTGCCAGCAGCCCAAGGGGAGGGCGCTTCTCCTACAATGAGCAGTTCTTC
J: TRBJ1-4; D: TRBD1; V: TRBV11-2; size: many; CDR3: CASSFPTGEKATNEKLFF; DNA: TGTGCCAGCAGCTTCCCGACAGGGGAGAAAGCAACTAATGAAAAACTGTTTTTT
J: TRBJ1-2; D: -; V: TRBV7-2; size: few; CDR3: CASRQYRETYGYTF; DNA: TGTGCCAGCAGACAATACAGGGAGACCTATGGCTACACCTTC
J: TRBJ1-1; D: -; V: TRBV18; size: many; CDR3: CASSPLVPNTEAFF; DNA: TGTGCCAGCTCACCACTGGTCCCGAACACTGAAGCTTTCTTT
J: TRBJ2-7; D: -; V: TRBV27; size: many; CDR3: CASSLSGRSGYEQYF; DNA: TGTGCCAGCAGTTTATCGGGACGGAGCGGCTACGAGCAGTACTTC